This T cell receptor beta chain was documented in a study of T cell responses to AZD1222 COVID-19 vaccine (dated by TCRdb to the early 2020s). The study in broad terms: Because spike-specific TCR depth and breadth did not differ between the two schedules, AZD1222 recipients who got a second dose at roughly 4 weeks were pooled with those who got a second dose at roughly 12 weeks. TCR sequencing was performed for 230 to 250 trial participants, of whom approximately 200 were given two doses of AZD1222 and 26 were given two doses of MenACWY control vaccine. Enrollment into the trials was organized by age into subgroups of 18-55, 56-69 and 70-plus years, and those subgroups contained about 160, 30 and 59 TCR-sequenced participants, respectively. The investigation overall reported the following: Conclusions about previously exposed vaccinees were limited because only a handful of AZD1222 recipients were SARS-CoV-2 seropositive at baseline. No day 14 peak-response samples were available, so repertoires were characterized only after the peak T cell response. The vaccine-associated CD4 TCRs covered the entire spike protein, and the dominant responses fell in regions 160-218 and 743-854. In the small 56-69-year group, the increase in depth fell short of significance, most likely because of low power. A significant rise in spike-specific TCR breadth and depth was observed after two AZD1222 doses relative to day 0 and relative to MenACWY recipients. Nearly half of unique spike-specific TCRs reportedly recognized epitopes outside regions mutated in the B.1.351 and B.1.1.7 variants. Most participants were white British and females outnumbered males, and the authors suggested that clonal diversity may have been underestimated.

The CDR3 regions of human TCRbeta chains were analyzed by immunosequencing. Regarding the original processing steps: TCRs in the repertoires were compared against a reference library of SARS-CoV-2-specific TCRs that had been generated with the MIRA antigen-specificity platform. Breadth was defined as the fraction of unique TCRs that were SARS-CoV-2-associated, and depth was defined as the fraction of total T cells that were SARS-CoV-2-associated. Using the MIRA data, each spike-specific TCR was mapped to the spike region that the TCR reacts to and placed in a CD4 or CD8 class. Log10-transformed breadth and depth values were compared by one-way ANOVA with Sidak's multiple comparisons tests. Not all clones reach the TCRdb copy of this immuneACCESS table, which keeps in-frame sequences only. Checked studies attribute under half of the gap to unresolved V genes and leave the rest unexplained. V and J calls and clone size are as listed in that table; D and trimming were resolved from the DNA. This sample has 65,000 to 90,000 clones in its table, and about 91% of those were observed once. Jointly, the top ten make up around 19% of the sample.

The germline V gene provides CDR1 SGHAT and CDR2 FQNNGV. From V the trimming removes 5 bases and from J it removes 7 bases, while the gene matches leave 5 bases of the junction unaccounted for. Spanning cysteine to phenylalanine, the CDR3 consists of 13 amino acids. This entry keeps only the CDR3 DNA: 39 bases, framed from base 1. About this clone: Its antigen is currently not known. Base qualities are not recorded, but no much larger clone differs from it by a single base.

Read against the paper, the sample's time point label means: baseline before first vaccination. Vaccinee samples were obtained from the UK trials COV001 and COV002, which included a single-blind randomized controlled phase 2/3 trial of AZD1222 (ChAdOx1 nCoV-19) in healthy adults. For TCRbeta chain sequencing, PBMC samples from trial participants were taken at day 0 and at day 28 after the second dose. The TCR comes from an adult in good health. The material sequenced was peripheral blood, taken on day 0 of AZD1222 vaccination. The chain employs TRBV11-2 and TRBJ1-2, and 9 junctional nucleotides match TRBD1. The CDR3 here reads CASSLQTGGGYTF. The base sequence is TGTGCCAGCAGCCTTCAGACAGGGGGTGGCTACACCTTC.